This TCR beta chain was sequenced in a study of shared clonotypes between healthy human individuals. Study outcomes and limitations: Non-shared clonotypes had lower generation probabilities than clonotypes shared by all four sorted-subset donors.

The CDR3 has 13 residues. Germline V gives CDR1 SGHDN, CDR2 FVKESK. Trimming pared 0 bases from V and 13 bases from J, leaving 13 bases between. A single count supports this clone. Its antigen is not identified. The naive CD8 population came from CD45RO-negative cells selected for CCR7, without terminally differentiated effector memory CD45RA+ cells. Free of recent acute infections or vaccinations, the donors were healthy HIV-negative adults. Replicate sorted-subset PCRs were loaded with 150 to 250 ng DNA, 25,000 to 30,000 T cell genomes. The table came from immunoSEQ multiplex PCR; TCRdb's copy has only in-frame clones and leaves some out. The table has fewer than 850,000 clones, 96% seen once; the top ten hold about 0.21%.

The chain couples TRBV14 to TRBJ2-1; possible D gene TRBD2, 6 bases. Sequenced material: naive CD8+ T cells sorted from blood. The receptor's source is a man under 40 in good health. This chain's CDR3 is CASSQDVGSDQFF. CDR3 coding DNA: TGTGCCAGCAGCCAAGATGTCGGGAGCGATCAGTTCTTC.